The 12 T cell receptor beta chains listed next were all sequenced from one sample in a study of blood T cells in healthy people across ages. With a J-beta primer mix and a sample-barcoded 5' primer, a second PCR ran about 6 to 11 cycles. MiXCR, run by TCRdb on the 5' RACE reads, gives a single entry per CDR3 protein. The sample includes about 900,000 distinct CDR3 sequences, 60% to 80% of them seen just once. Sequenced material: blood. The source is a man aged 25-40 years in good health.

This chain connects TRBV10-3 to TRBJ1-2; D is perhaps TRBD1 (6 bases). The CDR3 has 15 amino acids. Germline CDR1 is ENHRY and CDR2 is SYGVKD. V was shortened by 2 bases and J by 4 bases, with 14 bases between the two germline ends. The CDR3: CAISEVGGLTYGYTF. In DNA form, the CDR3 reads TGTGCCATCAGTGAGGTCGGGGGCTTAACCTATGGCTACACCTTC.

The chain is built from TRBV4-3 and TRBJ1-4; a weak D match, TRBD1 (5 bases). Germline assignment: CDR1 LGHNA and CDR2 YSLEER. Trimming stripped 2 bases from V and 7 bases from J, with 14 bases between. The length of the CDR3 is 15 residues. The CDR3 loop is CASSQPGPGGEKLFF. CDR3 nucleotides: TGCGCCAGCAGCCAACCGGGACCGGGGGGTGAAAAACTGTTTTTT.

The genes are TRBV4-3 and TRBJ2-1, with 7 bases matching TRBD2. Losses at the gene ends were 1 base for V and 10 bases for J; bases not matched to a gene: 4. This CDR3 is 13 amino acids long. CDR1 LGHNA and CDR2 YSLEER come from the germline V gene. CDR3 sequence: CASSQGGGREQFF. The CDR3 nucleotides read TGCGCCAGCAGCCAAGGCGGGGGACGCGAGCAGTTCTTC.

This rearrangement joins TRBV4-3 to TRBJ2-3, with TRBD2 matching over 9 bases. Germline V CDR1 and CDR2: LGHNA, YSLEER. The CDR3 is 18 amino acids. V lost 0 bases and J lost 2; bases outside the gene matches: 9. CDR3 region: CASSQEASGDFFTDTQYF. The CDR3 DNA follows: TGCGCCAGCAGCCAAGAGGCTAGCGGGGACTTTTTCACAGATACGCAGTATTTT.

This clonotype was recorded many times. The chain is built from TRBV5-6 and TRBJ2-3; perhaps TRBD2 as D (6 bases). The germline V and J ends were trimmed by 2 bases and 5 bases, with 6 bases remaining between them. This CDR3 comprises 12 residues. Germline CDR1 reads SGHDT; CDR2 reads YYEEEE. The CDR3 is CASSFGGDTQYF. CDR3 DNA: TGTGCCAGCAGCTTCGGGGGAGATACGCAGTATTTT.

This clonotype appeared a few times. The chain recombines TRBV29-1 with TRBJ2-4, with 7 positions matching TRBD1. The J call may be faulty, since TRBJ2-7 better matches the DNA end. CDR1 is SQVTM, CDR2 ANQGSEA, per germline. This CDR3 is built from 13 residues. In nucleotides, the CDR3 is TGCAGCGTCTCCGGGACAGTGCAGGGCGAGCAGTACTTC. Translated, it gives CSVSGTVQGEQYF.

This sequence joins TRBV7-2 and TRBJ2-3; TRBD2 aligns across 12 bases. With V trimmed by 3 bases and J by 2 bases, 12 bases remained unmatched. Germline V CDR1 and CDR2: SGHTA, FQGNSA. The CDR3 loop spans 19 amino acids. CDR3 DNA sequence: TGTGCCAGCAGCTTGGAACTAGCGGGGGGCCCCCTTTACACAGATACGCAGTATTTT. Translated: CASSLELAGGPLYTDTQYF. The complete variable domain, with remaining parts taken from reference TRBV7-2 and TRBJ2-3, reads GAGVSQSPSNKVTEKGKDVELRCDPISGHTALYWYRQSLGQGLEFLIYFQGNSAPDKSGLPSDRFSAERTGGSVSTLTIQRTQQEDSAVYLCASSLELAGGPLYTDTQYFGPGTRLTVL.

The chain joins TRBV4-3 to TRBJ2-1, with a tentative D call TRBD2 (5 bases). Per germline, CDR1 LGHNA and CDR2 YSLEER. The CDR3 is 15 amino acids. V gave up 0 bases and J gave up 4 bases, with 10 bases separating them. The CDR3 spells CASSQDEGPYNEQFF. The CDR3 DNA is TGCGCCAGCAGCCAAGATGAGGGCCCGTACAATGAGCAGTTCTTC.

This chain's CDR3 is CGLPSGGAFQETQYF. The CDR3 bases are TGCGGACTCCCCAGCGGGGGGGCCTTTCAAGAGACCCAGTACTTC. The V gene is TRBV20-1, the J gene TRBJ2-5, with TRBD2 matching 10 bases. Germline CDR1 is DFQATT and CDR2 is SNEGSKA (reference sequence). This CDR3 contains 15 residues.

V gene TRBV20-1 combines with J gene TRBJ2-1; D may be TRBD1 or TRBD2 (5 bases each). The germline V gene has CDR1 DFQATT and CDR2 SNEGSKA (reference sequence). CDR3 length: 14 residues. Trimming stripped 6 bases from V and 8 bases from J, with 20 bases between. The CDR3 nucleotides read TGCAGTGCCCCAACCGGGACCCAACACGATGAGCAGTTCTTC. As protein: CSAPTGTQHDEQFF.

The chain links TRBV28 to TRBJ2-5; perhaps D is TRBD1 or TRBD2 (5 bases each). The J call may be in error: the DNA end matches TRBJ2-7 better. The CDR3 covers 14 residues. From germline, CDR1 is MDHEN and CDR2 SYDVKM. The CDR3 DNA is TGTGCCAGCAGTCCCACCGGGGCCTTGGACGAGCAGTACTTC. Protein sequence: CASSPTGALDEQYF.

This clonotype was observed at least ten times. The V gene is TRBV5-1, the J gene TRBJ2-7, with 9 positions matching TRBD1. Germline CDR1 is SGHRS and CDR2 is YFSETQ. This CDR3 region has 14 residues. V lost 4 bases and J lost 3; bases outside the gene matches: 5. For the CDR3, the DNA is TGCGCCAGCAGCCTCGGGACAGGGTTCTACGAGCAGTACTTC. Its translation: CASSLGTGFYEQYF.